This T cell receptor (beta chain) was identified in a study of OX40 agonist ivuxolimab in advanced cancers. V was clipped by 2 bases and J by 3 bases; unmatched bases: 4. There are 14 residues in the CDR3. The germline gives CDR1 SGHNT, CDR2 YYREEE (reference sequence). Measured with immunoSEQ multiplex PCR; TCRdb has only the in-frame clones, and not every one. Here the sample spans about 19,000 clones, around 79% being singletons. The TCR comes from an adult with an advanced solid tumor such as melanoma, head and neck, liver or kidney cancer. The chain carries TRBV5-4 and TRBJ2-7; TRBD2 matches 8 bases. This material consisted of CD4+ or CD8+ T cells sorted from blood, taken in a trial of the OX40 agonist ivuxolimab. CDR3 sequence: CASSFRGGRYEQYF. The CDR3 nucleotides are TGTGCCAGCAGCTTTCGGGGGGGACGCTACGAGCAGTACTTC.